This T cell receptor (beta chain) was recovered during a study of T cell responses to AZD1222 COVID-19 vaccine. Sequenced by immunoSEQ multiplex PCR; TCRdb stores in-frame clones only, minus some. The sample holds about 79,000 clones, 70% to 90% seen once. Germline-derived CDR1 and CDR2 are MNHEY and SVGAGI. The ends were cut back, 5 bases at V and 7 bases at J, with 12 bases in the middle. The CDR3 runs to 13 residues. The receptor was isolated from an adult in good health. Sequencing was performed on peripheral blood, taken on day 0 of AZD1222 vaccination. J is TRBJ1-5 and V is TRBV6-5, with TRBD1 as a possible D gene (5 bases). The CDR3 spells CASSKLGVQPQHF. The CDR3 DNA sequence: TGTGCCAGCAGTAAGCTAGGGGTACAGCCCCAGCATTTT.